The sequence of this T cell receptor beta chain was determined in a study of beta chain features in type 1 diabetes. The wider study: The patients were much like the healthy donors in age, gender and cell yields. General study results and limits: Highly expressing activated T cells could be over-counted with a cDNA template. The study found moderately but significantly shorter TCRB CDR3s in all four CD4+ subsets of Type 1 diabetes patients.

A note on this clone: Antigen specificity is unknown.

TCRB transcripts that were expressed got sequenced, as all of the isolated RNA had been reverse transcribed. For naive, central memory and regulatory T cell samples, reads averaged around 3.8 million. Some clones are missing from TCRdb's copy, which holds only in-frame ones; the method was immunoSEQ multiplex PCR. The data show over 500,000 clones, about a sixth seen once. CDR3 length equals 14 residues. V was cut by 4 bases and J by 1 base, with 11 bases left in between. Per germline, CDR1 SGHRS and CDR2 YFSETQ. J is TRBJ1-2 and V is TRBV5-1, with D perhaps TRBD1 (5 bases). Sequenced input: naive CD4+ T cells from blood. This TCR derives from a young man in good health. This CDR3 reads CASSMGPINYGYTF. CDR3 DNA: TGCGCCAGCAGCATGGGACCGATTAACTATGGCTACACCTTC.